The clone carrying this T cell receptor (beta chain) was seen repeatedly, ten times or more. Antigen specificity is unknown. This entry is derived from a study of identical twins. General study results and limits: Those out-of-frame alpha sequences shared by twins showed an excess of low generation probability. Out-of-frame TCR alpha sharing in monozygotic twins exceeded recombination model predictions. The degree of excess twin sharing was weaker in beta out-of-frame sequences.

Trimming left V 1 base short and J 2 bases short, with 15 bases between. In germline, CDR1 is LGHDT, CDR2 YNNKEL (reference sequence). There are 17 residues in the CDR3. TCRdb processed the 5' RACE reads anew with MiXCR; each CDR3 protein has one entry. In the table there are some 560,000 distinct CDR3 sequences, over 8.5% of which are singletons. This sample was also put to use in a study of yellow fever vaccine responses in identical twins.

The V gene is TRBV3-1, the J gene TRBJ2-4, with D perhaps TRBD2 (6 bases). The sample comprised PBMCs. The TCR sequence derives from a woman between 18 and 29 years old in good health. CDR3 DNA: TGTGCCAGCAGCCAAGCGGGGGACGTCGAGACCAAAAACATTCAGTACTTC. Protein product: CASSQAGDVETKNIQYF.